The source of this TCR beta chain is a study of beta chain features in type 1 diabetes. Whole-study results and caveats: For Type 1 diabetes patients, all four CD4+ subsets carried TCRB CDR3s that were moderately but significantly shorter. The naive, central memory and Treg TCRB repertoires looked more alike in patients than they did in healthy donors.

This CDR3 contains 15 residues. V dropped 2 bases and J dropped 1; count of bases not matched to a gene: 5. Per the germline V gene, CDR1 is SGHDN and CDR2 is FVKESK. Of the isolated RNA, all was reverse transcribed, and so the sequenced material was expressed TCRB transcripts. Sequencing was performed with immunoSEQ multiplex PCR; in TCRdb, only in-frame clones are kept and a portion is missing. The sample yields about 650,000 clones, 9.5% to 15% seen once. On this clone itself: Its antigen remains unidentified.

Sorting based on CD45RO/CCR7/CD25/CD127/CD95/CD27 separated CD4+ naive, central memory, regulatory and stem cell-like memory cells. The rearrangement links TRBV14 to TRBJ2-7; 7 bases match TRBD1. Specimen: naive CD4+ T cells from blood. The clonotype was recovered from a man younger than 40 with type 1 diabetes. This CDR3 reads CASSQSGTVSYEQYF. The CDR3 DNA reads TGTGCCAGCAGCCAATCCGGGACAGTGTCCTACGAGCAGTACTTC.